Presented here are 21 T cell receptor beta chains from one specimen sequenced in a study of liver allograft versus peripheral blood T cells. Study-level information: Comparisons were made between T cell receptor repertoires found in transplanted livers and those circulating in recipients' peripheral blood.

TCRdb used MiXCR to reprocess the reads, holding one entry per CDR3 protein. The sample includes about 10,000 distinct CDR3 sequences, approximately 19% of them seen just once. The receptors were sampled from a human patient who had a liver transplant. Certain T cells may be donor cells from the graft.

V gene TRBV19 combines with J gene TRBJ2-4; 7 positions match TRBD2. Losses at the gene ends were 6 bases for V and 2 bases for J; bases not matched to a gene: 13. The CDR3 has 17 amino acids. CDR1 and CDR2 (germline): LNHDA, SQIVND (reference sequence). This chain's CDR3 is CASSFRSVGGPKNIQYF. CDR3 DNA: TGTGCCAGTAGCTTCAGGTCGGTGGGAGGGCCCAAAAACATTCAGTACTTC.

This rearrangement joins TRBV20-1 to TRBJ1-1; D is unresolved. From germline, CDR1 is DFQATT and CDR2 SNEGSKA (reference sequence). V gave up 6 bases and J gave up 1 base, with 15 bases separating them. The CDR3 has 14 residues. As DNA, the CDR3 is TGCAGTGCCTCGGGCGGCAGCACGAACACTGAAGCTTTCTTT. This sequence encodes CSASGGSTNTEAFF.

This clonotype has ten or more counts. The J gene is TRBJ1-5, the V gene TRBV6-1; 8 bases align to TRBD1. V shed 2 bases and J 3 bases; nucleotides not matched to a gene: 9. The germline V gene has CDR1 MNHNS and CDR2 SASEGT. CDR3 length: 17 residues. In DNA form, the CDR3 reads TGTGCCAGCAGTGAAAGGGACAGGTGGGCATCCAATCAGCCCCAGCATTTT. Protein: CASSERDRWASNQPQHF.

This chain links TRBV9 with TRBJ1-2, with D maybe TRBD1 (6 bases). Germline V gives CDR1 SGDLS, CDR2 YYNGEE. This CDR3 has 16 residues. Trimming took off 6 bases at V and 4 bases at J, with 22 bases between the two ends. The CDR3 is CASTSEGVGRGYGYTF. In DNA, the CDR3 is TGTGCCAGCACCTCAGAGGGGGTTGGCAGGGGCTATGGCTACACCTTC.

The CDR3 DNA sequence: TGCAGCGGTCGGGGGGGCTTAGAGACCCAGTACTTC. This codes for CSGRGGLETQYF. V gene TRBV20-1 combines with J gene TRBJ2-5; 8 bases line up with TRBD2. The CDR3 is made up of 12 amino acids. From germline, CDR1 is DFQATT and CDR2 SNEGSKA (reference sequence).

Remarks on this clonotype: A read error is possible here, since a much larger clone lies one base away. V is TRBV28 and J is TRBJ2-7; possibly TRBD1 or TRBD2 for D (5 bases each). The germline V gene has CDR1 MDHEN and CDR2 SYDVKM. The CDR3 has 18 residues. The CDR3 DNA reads TGTGCCAGCAGTTACATACATCCCGATTTGGGACGGACCTACGGGCAGTACTTC. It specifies CASSYIHPDLGRTYGQYF.

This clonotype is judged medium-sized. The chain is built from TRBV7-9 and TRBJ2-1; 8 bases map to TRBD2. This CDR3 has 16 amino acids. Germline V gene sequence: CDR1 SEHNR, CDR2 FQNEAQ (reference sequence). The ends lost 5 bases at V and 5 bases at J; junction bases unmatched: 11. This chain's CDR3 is CASSHGGGRRHNEQFF. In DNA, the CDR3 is TGTGCCAGCAGCCATGGGGGCGGGAGGCGCCACAATGAGCAGTTCTTC.

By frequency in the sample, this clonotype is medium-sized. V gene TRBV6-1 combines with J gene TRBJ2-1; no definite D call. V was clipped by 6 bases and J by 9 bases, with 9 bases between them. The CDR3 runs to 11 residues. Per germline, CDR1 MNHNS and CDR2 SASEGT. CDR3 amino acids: CASRPAGEQFF. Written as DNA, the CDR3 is TGTGCCAGCAGGCCCGCCGGTGAGCAGTTCTTC.

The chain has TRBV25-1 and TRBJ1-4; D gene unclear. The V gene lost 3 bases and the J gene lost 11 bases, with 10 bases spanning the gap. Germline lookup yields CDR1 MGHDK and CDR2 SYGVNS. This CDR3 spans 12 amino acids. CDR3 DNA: TGTGCCAGCAGTGAGCAGAAGGGTAAACTGTTTTTT. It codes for CASSEQKGKLFF.

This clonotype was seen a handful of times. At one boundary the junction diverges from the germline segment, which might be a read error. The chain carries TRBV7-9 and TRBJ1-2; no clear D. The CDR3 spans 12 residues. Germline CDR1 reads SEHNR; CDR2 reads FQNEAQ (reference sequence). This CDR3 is CVSSFGVDGYTF. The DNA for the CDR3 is TGTGTCAGCAGCTTCGGGGTAGATGGCTACACCTTC.

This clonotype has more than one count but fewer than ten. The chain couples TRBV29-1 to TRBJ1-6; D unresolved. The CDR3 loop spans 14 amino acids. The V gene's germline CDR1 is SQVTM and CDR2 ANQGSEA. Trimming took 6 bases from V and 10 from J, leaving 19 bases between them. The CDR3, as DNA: TGCAGCGTGCCCACGAGCGCCGCCGGCTCACCCCTCCACTTT. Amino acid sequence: CSVPTSAAGSPLHF.

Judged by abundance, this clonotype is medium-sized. The chain's CDR3 is CASSPRDNEQFF. CDR3 sequence (DNA): TGTGCCAGCAGCCCCAGGGACAATGAGCAGTTCTTC. The chain has TRBV6-6 and TRBJ2-1, with D maybe TRBD1 (5 bases). With 6 bases removed from V and 5 bases from J, the gap between germline ends came to 8 bases. CDR3 length: 12 residues. Germline CDR1 and CDR2: MNHNY and SVGAGI (reference sequence).

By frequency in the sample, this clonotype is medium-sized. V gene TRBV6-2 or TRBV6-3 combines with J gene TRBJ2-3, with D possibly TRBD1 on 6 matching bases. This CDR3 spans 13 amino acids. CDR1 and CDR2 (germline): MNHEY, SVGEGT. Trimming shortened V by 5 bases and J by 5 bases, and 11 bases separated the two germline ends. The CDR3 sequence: CASSLPDRDTQYF. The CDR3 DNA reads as TGTGCCAGCAGTCTACCGGACAGAGATACGCAGTATTTT.

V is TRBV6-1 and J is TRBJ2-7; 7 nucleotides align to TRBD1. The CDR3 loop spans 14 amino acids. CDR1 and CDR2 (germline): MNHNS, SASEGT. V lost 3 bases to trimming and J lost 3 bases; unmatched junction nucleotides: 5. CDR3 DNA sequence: TGTGCCAGCAGTGATTGGGACAGCTACTACGAGCAGTACTTC. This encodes CASSDWDSYYEQYF.

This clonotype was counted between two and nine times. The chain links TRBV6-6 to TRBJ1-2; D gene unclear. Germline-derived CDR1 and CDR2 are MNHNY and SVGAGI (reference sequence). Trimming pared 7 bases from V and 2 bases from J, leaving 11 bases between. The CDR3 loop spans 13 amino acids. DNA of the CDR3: TGTGCCAGCACCCAGACAACCAACTATGGCTACACCTTC. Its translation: CASTQTTNYGYTF.

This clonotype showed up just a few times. Here the CDR3 reads CASSPVSGNEKLFF. CDR3 bases: TGTGCCAGCAGCCCCGTTTCAGGTAATGAAAAACTGTTTTTT. The V gene is TRBV5-4, the J gene TRBJ1-4, with no clear D. Germline values: CDR1 SGHNT, CDR2 YYREEE (reference sequence). The V end lost 4 bases, the J end lost 4 bases, and 11 bases lay between the germline ends. CDR3 size: 14 residues.

In DNA form, the CDR3 reads TGTGCCAGCAGAGACAGGGGATTCGGAAACACCATATATTTT. Amino acid sequence: CASRDRGFGNTIYF. The genes are TRBV6-5 and TRBJ1-3; 8 bases line up with TRBD1. This CDR3 spans 14 amino acids. The germline CDR1 and CDR2 sequences are MNHEY and SVGAGI. With V trimmed by 6 bases and J by 4 bases, 5 bases remained unmatched.

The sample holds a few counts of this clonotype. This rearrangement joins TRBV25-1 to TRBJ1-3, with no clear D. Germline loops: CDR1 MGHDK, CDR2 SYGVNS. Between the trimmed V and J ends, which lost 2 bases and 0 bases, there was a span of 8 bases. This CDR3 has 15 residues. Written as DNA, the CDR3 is TGTGCCAGCAGTGAAGTGGGGAGCTCTGGAAACACCATATATTTT. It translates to CASSEVGSSGNTIYF.

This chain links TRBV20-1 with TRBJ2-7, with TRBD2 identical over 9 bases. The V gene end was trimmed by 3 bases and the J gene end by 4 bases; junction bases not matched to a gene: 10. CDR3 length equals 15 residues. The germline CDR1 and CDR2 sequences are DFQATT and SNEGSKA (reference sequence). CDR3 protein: CSASPPLAGIYEQYF. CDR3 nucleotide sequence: TGCAGTGCTAGCCCTCCGCTAGCGGGAATATACGAGCAGTACTTC.

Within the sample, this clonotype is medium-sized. CDR3 amino acids: CASSPARGGATGELFF. CDR3 sequence (DNA): TGTGCCAGCTCACCGGCGCGGGGGGGCGCCACCGGGGAGCTGTTTTTT. V usage is TRBV18 and J usage is TRBJ2-2, with 9 nucleotides matching TRBD2. Germline V gene sequence: CDR1 KGHSH, CDR2 LQKENI. Trimming took 3 bases from V and 4 from J; bases not matched to a gene: 6. CDR3 length: 16 residues.

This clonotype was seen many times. CDR3 region: CASTPPGQASYEQYF. For the CDR3, the DNA is TGTGCCAGCACACCGCCGGGACAGGCCTCCTACGAGCAGTACTTC. This rearrangement joins TRBV6-1 to TRBJ2-7; 8 bases fit TRBD1. From germline, CDR1 is MNHNS and CDR2 SASEGT. J was trimmed by 0 bases and V by 7 bases; bases with no gene match: 8. There are 15 residues in the CDR3.